Listed below are T cell receptor beta chains from one sample, sequenced in a study of blood T cell repertoires in COVID-19. Profiling relied on immunoSEQ multiplex PCR, and the TCRdb table lists in-frame clones only, not all of them. The table shows fewer than 150,000 clones, with about four fifths occurring only once. Material for sequencing was PBMCs or T cells enriched from blood (not recorded which). The receptor set was obtained from a man aged 25 to 45 who had recovered from COVID-19. Both conserved end residues are part of each CDR3.

j_call v_call cdr3_aa
TRBJ2-1 TRBV2 CASSELLAGEEQFF
TRBJ1-5 TRBV19 CASSSPGDGLSNQPQHF
TRBJ1-2 TRBV4-1 CASSPTTTGGYGYTF
TRBJ2-5 TRBV12-3/TRBV12-4 CASRDRAQETQYF
TRBJ1-2 TRBV19 CASARTGGEYGYTF
TRBJ1-5 TRBV19 CASSLTKGLNQPQHF
TRBJ2-1 TRBV5-4 CASSIQGGGNEQFF
TRBJ2-6 TRBV19 CASSIGEFLFSGANVLTF
TRBJ1-4 TRBV6-5 CASSTGQINEKLFF
TRBJ2-5 TRBV27 CASSLVGTGVTETQYF
TRBJ2-1 TRBV3-1/TRBV3-2 CASSHGTSGGGEQFF
TRBJ2-2 TRBV19 CASSIIRQPNTGELFF
TRBJ1-2 TRBV7-6 CASSSGTGVGYTF
TRBJ1-2 TRBV11-2 CASSLDLARGSYGYTF
TRBJ2-1 TRBV6-5 CASRPTSGSYNEQFF
TRBJ2-5 TRBV7-7 CASSLAGGTERETQYF
TRBJ1-1 TRBV25-1 CASTSDRPNTEAFF